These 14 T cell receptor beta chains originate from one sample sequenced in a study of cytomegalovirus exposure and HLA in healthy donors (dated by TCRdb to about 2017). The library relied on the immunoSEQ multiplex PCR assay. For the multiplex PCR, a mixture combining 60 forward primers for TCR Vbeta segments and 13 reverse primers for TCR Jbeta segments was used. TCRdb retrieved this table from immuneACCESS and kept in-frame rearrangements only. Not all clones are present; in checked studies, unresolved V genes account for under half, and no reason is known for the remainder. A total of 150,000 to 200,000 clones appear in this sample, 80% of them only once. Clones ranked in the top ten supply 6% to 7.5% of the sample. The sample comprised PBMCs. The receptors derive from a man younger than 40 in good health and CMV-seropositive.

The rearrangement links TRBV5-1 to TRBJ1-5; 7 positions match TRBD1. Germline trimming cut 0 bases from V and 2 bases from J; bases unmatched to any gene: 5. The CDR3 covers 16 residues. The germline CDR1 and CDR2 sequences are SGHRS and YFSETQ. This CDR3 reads CASSLEGGAGNQPQHF. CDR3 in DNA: TGCGCCAGCAGCTTGGAAGGGGGCGCGGGCAATCAGCCCCAGCATTTT.

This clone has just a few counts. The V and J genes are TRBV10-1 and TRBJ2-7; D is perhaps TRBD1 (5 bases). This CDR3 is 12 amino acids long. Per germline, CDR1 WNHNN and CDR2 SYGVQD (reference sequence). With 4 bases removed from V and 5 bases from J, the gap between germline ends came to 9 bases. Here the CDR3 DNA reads TGCGCCAGCAGTGCTGACAGCCACGAGCAGTACTTC. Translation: CASSADSHEQYF.

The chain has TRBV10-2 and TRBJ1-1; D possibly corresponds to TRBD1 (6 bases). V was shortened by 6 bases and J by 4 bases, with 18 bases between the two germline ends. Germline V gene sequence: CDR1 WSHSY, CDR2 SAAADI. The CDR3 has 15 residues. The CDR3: CASREQGGRVTEAFF. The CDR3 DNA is TGCGCCAGCAGAGAACAAGGGGGTAGGGTCACTGAAGCTTTCTTT.

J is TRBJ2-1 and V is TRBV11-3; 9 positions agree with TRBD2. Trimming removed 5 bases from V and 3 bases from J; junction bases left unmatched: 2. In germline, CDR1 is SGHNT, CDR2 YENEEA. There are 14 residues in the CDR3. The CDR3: CASSDSGSYNEQFF. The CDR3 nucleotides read TGTGCCAGCAGCGATAGCGGGAGCTACAATGAGCAGTTCTTC.

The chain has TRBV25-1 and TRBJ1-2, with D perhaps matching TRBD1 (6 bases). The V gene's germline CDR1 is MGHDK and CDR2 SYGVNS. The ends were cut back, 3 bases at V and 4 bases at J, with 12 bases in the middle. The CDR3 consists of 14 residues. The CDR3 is CASSDQTGSYGYTF. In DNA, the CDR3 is TGTGCCAGCAGTGATCAAACAGGGAGCTATGGCTACACCTTC.

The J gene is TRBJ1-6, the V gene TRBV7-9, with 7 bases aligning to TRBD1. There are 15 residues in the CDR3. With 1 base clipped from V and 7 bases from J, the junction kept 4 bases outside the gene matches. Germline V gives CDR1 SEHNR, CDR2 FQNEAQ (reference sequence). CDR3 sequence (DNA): TGTGCCAGCAGCTTAGAGGGGGCGCTGAATTCACCCCTCCACTTT. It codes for CASSLEGALNSPLHF.

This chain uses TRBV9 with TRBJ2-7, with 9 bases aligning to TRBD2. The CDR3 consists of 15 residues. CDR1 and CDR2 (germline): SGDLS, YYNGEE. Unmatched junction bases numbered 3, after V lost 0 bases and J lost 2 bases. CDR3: CASSVGLAATYEQYF. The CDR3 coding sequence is TGTGCCAGCAGCGTAGGACTAGCGGCAACCTACGAGCAGTACTTC.

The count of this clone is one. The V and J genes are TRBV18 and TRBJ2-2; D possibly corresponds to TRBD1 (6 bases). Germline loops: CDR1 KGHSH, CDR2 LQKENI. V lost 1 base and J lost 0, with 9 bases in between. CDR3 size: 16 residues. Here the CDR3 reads CASSPLGTSNTGELFF. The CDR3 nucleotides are TGTGCCAGCTCACCACTCGGGACATCGAACACCGGGGAGCTGTTTTTT.

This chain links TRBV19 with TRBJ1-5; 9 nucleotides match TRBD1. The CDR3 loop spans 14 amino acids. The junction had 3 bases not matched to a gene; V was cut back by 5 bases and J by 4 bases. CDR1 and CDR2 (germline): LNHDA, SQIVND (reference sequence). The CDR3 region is CASSGDRGNQPQHF. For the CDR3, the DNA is TGTGCCAGTAGTGGAGACAGGGGGAATCAGCCCCAGCATTTT.

This CDR3 is CSVVAADTQYF. In DNA, the CDR3 is TGCAGCGTTGTAGCAGCGGATACGCAGTATTTT. The V call is TRBV29-1, the J call TRBJ2-3; D remains ambiguous. From germline, CDR1 is SQVTM and CDR2 ANQGSEA. CDR3 length: 11 amino acids. The V end was cut by 4 bases, the J end by 6 bases, with 8 bases between.

The CDR3 region is CASSQEGQGGNEQYF. In DNA form, the CDR3 reads TGCGCCAGCAGCCAAGAAGGACAGGGTGGCAACGAGCAGTACTTC. This rearrangement joins TRBV4-3 to TRBJ2-7, with TRBD1 matching over 8 bases. The CDR3 has 15 amino acids. J lost 5 bases, V lost 0 bases, and 6 bases had no gene match. The germline V gene has CDR1 LGHNA and CDR2 YSLEER.

The CDR3 loop reads CASSVSTGLYEQYF. As DNA, the CDR3 is TGTGCCAGCAGCGTATCTACAGGGCTATACGAGCAGTACTTC. This chain links TRBV9 with TRBJ2-7; tentatively, D is TRBD1 (6 bases). V was trimmed by 1 base and J by 4 bases, leaving 12 bases between them. The CDR3 covers 14 residues. Per germline, CDR1 SGDLS and CDR2 YYNGEE.

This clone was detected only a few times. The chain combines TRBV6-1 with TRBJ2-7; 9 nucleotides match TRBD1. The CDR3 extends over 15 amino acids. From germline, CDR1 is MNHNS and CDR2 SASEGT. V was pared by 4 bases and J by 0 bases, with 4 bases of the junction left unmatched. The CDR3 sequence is CASSAQGAGSYEQYF. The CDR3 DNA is TGTGCCAGCAGTGCACAGGGGGCTGGCTCCTACGAGCAGTACTTC.

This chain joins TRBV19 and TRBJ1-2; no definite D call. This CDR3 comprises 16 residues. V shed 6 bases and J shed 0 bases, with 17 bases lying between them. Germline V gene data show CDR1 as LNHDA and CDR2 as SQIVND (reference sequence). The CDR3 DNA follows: TGTGCCAGTAGCTCCCCGGGGTACTTAGCTAACTATGGCTACACCTTC. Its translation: CASSSPGYLANYGYTF.